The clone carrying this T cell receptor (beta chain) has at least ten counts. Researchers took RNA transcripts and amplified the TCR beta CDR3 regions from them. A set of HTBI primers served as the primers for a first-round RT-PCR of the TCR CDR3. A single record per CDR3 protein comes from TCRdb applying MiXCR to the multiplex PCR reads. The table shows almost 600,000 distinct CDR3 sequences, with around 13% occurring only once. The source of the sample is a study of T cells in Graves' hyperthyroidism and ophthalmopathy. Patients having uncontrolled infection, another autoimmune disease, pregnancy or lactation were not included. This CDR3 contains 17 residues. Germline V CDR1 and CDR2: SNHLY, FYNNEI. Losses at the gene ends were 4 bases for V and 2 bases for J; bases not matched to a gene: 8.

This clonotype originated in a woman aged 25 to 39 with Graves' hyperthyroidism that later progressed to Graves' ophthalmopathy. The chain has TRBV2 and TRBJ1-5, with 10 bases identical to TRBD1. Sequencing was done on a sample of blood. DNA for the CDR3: TGTGCCAGCAGTGTCGGACAGGGGGATATTGGCAATCAGCCCCAGCATTTT. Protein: CASSVGQGDIGNQPQHF.